The clone carrying this T cell receptor (beta chain) came up once. The antigen remains unidentified. This sample is drawn from a study of cytomegalovirus exposure and HLA in healthy donors. General study points: Most TCR beta V segments were productive about 90% or about 30% of the time in an earlier analysis. Later on, an analysis showed TCR association rates differing by HLA locus, with DRB1 the most and HLA-C the fewest. TCR beta sequences reportedly predicted most subjects' HLA-A and HLA-B alleles accurately. Highly shared variants forming one cluster were likely a sequencing artifact.

This CDR3 has 17 residues. From germline, CDR1 is LGHNA and CDR2 YNFKEQ. J gave up 2 bases and V 3 bases, and 12 bases lay outside the gene matches. With 60 Vbeta and 13 Jbeta primers, the PCR was carried out. Only in-frame clones appear in the TCRdb table, and some are missing; sequencing was by immunoSEQ multiplex PCR. The sample carries approximately 180,000 clones, roughly four fifths recorded once. The TCR comes from a woman aged 18-30 years in good health and CMV-seropositive. The sequenced sample was PBMCs. J is TRBJ1-1 and V is TRBV4-2; 7 positions agree with TRBD1. The CDR3 DNA reads as TGTGCCAGCAGCCACGATCCGGGACAGAGAGACAACACTGAAGCTTTCTTT. Encoded protein: CASSHDPGQRDNTEAFF.